The clone carrying this TCR beta chain was seen once. The data were produced by immunoSEQ multiplex PCR, yet TCRdb's version contains in-frame clones alone and is incomplete. The table includes roughly 60,000 clones, 90% to 97% detected once. This CDR3 region has 12 residues. Germline V gene data show CDR1 as SNHLY and CDR2 as FYNNEI. The V gene lost 3 bases and the J gene lost 5 bases, with 8 bases spanning the gap. This sample was taken from a study of T cell changes during pregnancy in multiple sclerosis. The starting material was CD8+ T cells from peripheral blood mononuclear cells, obtained after pregnancy. The chain uses TRBV2 and TRBJ2-7, with a tentative D call TRBD2 (6 bases). The TCR comes from a female donor with multiple sclerosis, enrolled in a pregnancy study. The CDR3 sequence is CASSDWGDEQYF. CDR3 sequence (DNA): TGTGCCAGCAGTGACTGGGGGGACGAGCAGTACTTC.